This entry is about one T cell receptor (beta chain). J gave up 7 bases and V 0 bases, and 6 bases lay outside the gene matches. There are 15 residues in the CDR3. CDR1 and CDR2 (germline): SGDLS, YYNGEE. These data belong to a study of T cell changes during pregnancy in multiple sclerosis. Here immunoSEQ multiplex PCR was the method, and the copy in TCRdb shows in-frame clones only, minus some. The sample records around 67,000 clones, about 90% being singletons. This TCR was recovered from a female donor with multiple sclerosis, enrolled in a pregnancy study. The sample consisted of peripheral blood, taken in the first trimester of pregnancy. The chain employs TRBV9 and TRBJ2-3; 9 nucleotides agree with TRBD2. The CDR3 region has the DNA TGTGCCAGCAGCGTAGGCGGGAGGGACCCTAATACGCAGTATTTT. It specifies CASSVGGRDPNTQYF. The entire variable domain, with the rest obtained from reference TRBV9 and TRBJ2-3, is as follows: DSGVTQTPKHLITATGQRVTLRCSPRSGDLSVYWYQQSLDQGLQFLIQYYNGEERAKGNILERFSAQQFPDLHSELNLSSLELGDSALYFCASSVGGRDPNTQYFGPGTRLTVL.